The subject of this entry is one TCR beta chain. Its specificity is not known. This sample was included in a study of vaccination effects on CD4 cells after COVID-19. After expansion with viral peptide pools in the ViraFEST assay, antigen-specific CD4+ T cells were sequenced. CD4+ T cell isolation took place after 10 days of culture. Germline CDR1 MNHNY, CDR2 SVGAGI (reference sequence). This CDR3 comprises 15 residues. V lost 7 bases, J lost 0 bases, and 3 bases stayed unmatched. Some clones are missing from TCRdb's copy, which holds only in-frame ones; the method was immunoSEQ multiplex PCR. The data show around 30,000 clones, with roughly two thirds seen just once and approximately 29% held by the top ten.

The rearrangement joins TRBV6-6 to TRBJ2-7; 13 bases fit TRBD2. This clonotype was sampled from a human donor who received a COVID-19 vaccine. The specimen comprised CD4+ T cells from PBMCs cultured with HCoV-229E spike peptides, sampled before COVID-19 vaccination. CDR3 protein: CASTGTSGNSYEQYF. The CDR3 DNA reads TGTGCCAGCACCGGGACTAGCGGGAACTCCTACGAGCAGTACTTC.